The clone carrying this TCR beta chain was observed a few times. No antigen is known for it. Indicated treatment: roughly 11-day PBMC culture with coronavirus spike peptide pools or control peptides (ViraFEST assay). With about 10 ug/ml peptide pools and approximately 10 IU/ml IL-2, PBMCs were cultured at a few million per well. The CDR3 consists of 16 residues. V trimming: 4 bases; J trimming: 5 bases; junction bases outside the gene matches: 10. Germline-derived CDR1 and CDR2 are DFQATT and SNEGSKA (reference sequence). This entry belongs to a study of vaccination and CD4 T cells after COVID-19. About the study: Timing of post-vaccine sample collection was a median around 75 days after dose two, with a range of 14 to 241. Either a CEFX pool, an HIV-1 Nef pool, or no peptide was added to control cultures. Study-wide findings and caveats: Clonotypes reactive to SARS-CoV-2 had a median that went up from 21 to 38, but not significantly.

An Oncomine TCR Beta short-read assay was used to sequence the DNA from cultured CD4+ T cells. TCRdb called the PCR reads again in MiXCR, with one record for every CDR3 protein. Of about 18,000 distinct CDR3 sequences detected, roughly 50% appear once; the ten largest clones hold less than 7.5%. The V call is TRBV20-1, the J call TRBJ2-3, with 12 bases that match TRBD2. Sequencing input: CD4+ T cells from blood, cultured in vitro. The receptor comes from a human donor who had recovered from COVID-19. The CDR3 DNA sequence: TGCAGTGCTAAACTAGCGGGAGGTCTCCCGGGAGATACGCAGTATTTT. This sequence encodes CSAKLAGGLPGDTQYF.